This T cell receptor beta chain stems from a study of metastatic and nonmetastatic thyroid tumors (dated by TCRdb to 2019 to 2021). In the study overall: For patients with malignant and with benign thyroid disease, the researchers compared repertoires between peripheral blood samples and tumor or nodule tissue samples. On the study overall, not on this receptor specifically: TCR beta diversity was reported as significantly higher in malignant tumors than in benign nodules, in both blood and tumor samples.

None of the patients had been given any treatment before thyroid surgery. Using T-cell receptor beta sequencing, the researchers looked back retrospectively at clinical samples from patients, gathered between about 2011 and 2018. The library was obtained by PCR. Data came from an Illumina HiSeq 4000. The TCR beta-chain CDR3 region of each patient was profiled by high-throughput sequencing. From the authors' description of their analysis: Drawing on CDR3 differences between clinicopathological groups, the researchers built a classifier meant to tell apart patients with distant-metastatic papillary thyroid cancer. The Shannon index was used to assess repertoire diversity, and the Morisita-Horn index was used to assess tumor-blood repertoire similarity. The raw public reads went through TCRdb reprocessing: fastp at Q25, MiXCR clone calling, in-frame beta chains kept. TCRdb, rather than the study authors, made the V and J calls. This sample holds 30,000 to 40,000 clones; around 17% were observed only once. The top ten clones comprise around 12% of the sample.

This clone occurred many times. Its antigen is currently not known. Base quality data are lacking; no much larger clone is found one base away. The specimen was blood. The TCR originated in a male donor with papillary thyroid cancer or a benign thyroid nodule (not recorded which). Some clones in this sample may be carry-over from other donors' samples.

In nucleotides, the sequence is TGTGCCAGTACGGGGGCTTGGACTGAAGCTTTCTTT. This encodes CASTGAWTEAFF. In this chain, TRBV19 is recombined with TRBJ1-1; TRBD1 could be the D gene, as 6 bases match. The cysteine opens and the phenylalanine closes a CDR3 of 12 amino acids. Left in the record is the CDR3 DNA by itself, 36 bases read in frame from the first base. The junction carries 11 bases between V and J, which are trimmed by 7 bases and 5 bases respectively. CDR1 and CDR2 are drawn from the germline V gene (reference sequence): LNHDA, SQIVND.